This T cell receptor beta chain stems from a study of OX40 agonist ivuxolimab in advanced cancers. Study-level findings and limits: CD4+ and CD8+ blood T cells expanded clonally by week 6 at 0.1 to 3.0 mg/kg. Antigens targeted by the expanded peripheral T cells were not determined.

Repertoires were generated with immunoSEQ multiplex PCR, while TCRdb's copy carries only in-frame clones and drops some. This table has under 85,000 clones, about 73% appearing once. This clone was seen only a few times. Antigen specificity is unknown. Germline CDR1 and CDR2: SGHVS and FNYEAQ. The V end lost 1 base, the J end lost 6 bases, and 15 bases lay between the germline ends. The CDR3 runs to 16 residues. The TCR was taken from an adult with an advanced solid tumor such as melanoma, head and neck, liver or kidney cancer. The source was CD4+ or CD8+ T cells sorted from blood, collected in a trial of the OX40 agonist ivuxolimab. The V and J genes are TRBV7-6 and TRBJ2-2; tentative D call: TRBD1 (5 bases). CDR3 sequence: CASSLGRAGLSGELFF. In DNA, the CDR3 is TGTGCCAGCAGCTTAGGCAGGGCCGGGCTATCCGGGGAGCTGTTTTTT.